These 2 T cell receptor beta chains originate from one sample sequenced in a study of shared clonotypes between healthy human individuals (TCRdb year 2020). Library preparation employed the immunoSEQ multiplex PCR assay. Drawn from immuneACCESS, this table holds only the in-frame rearrangements with V and J called that TCRdb kept. Clones are partly lost; checked studies trace under half to an unresolved V gene and leave the rest unexplained. For this sample there are hundreds of thousands of clones; 70% to 80% appear just once. The ten largest account for approximately 12% of the sample. Sample: PBMCs. The receptors here all came from a middle-aged woman in good health. Some clones in this sample may be carry-over from other donors' samples.

This rearrangement joins TRBV10-3 to TRBJ1-1; D unclear. Germline assignment: CDR1 ENHRY and CDR2 SYGVKD. Deletions cut 2 bases from V and 1 base from J, with 5 bases between. CDR3 length equals 13 residues. The CDR3 DNA follows: TGTGCCATCAGTGAGGGGCGGAACACTGAAGCTTTCTTT. Protein: CAISEGRNTEAFF.

The chain joins TRBV7-2 to TRBJ2-7, with a weak D call TRBD2 (6 bases). V shed 1 base and J shed 6 bases, with 13 bases lying between them. CDR1 and CDR2 (germline): SGHTA, FQGNSA. This CDR3 has 14 amino acids. CDR3 sequence: CASSLVGQGGEQYF. Here the CDR3 DNA reads TGTGCCAGCAGCTTAGTGGGTCAGGGAGGCGAGCAGTACTTC. The full variable domain, with the rest looked up from reference TRBV7-2 and TRBJ2-7, is GAGVSQSPSNKVTEKGKDVELRCDPISGHTALYWYRQSLGQGLEFLIYFQGNSAPDKSGLPSDRFSAERTGGSVSTLTIQRTQQEDSAVYLCASSLVGQGGEQYFGPGTRLTVT.